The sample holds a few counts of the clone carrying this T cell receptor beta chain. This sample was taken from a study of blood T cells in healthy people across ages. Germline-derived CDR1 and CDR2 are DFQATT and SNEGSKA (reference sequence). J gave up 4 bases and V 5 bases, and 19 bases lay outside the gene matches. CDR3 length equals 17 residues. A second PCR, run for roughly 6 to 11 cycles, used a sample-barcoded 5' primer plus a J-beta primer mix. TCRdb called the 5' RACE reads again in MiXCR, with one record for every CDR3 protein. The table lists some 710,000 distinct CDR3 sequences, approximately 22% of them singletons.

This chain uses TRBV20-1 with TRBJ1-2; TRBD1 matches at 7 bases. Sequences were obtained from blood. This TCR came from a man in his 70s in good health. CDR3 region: CSAHYRPDGQAGYGYTF. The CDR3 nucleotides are TGCAGTGCTCACTATCGCCCAGACGGACAGGCGGGCTATGGCTACACCTTC.